This TCR beta chain was retrieved from a study of blood T cell repertoires in COVID-19. The data were produced by immunoSEQ multiplex PCR, yet TCRdb's version contains in-frame clones alone and is incomplete. The sample has roughly 81,000 clones; around 80% are singletons. The CDR3 is made up of 12 amino acids. The V gene's germline CDR1 is SQVTM and CDR2 ANQGSEA. Deletions cut 7 bases from V and 3 bases from J, with 13 bases between. The sequence derives from a man aged 55 to 70 with acute or convalescent COVID-19. The rearrangement uses TRBV29-1 and TRBJ2-7; D tentatively reads TRBD1 or TRBD2 (6 bases each). Sequencing was done on a sample of peripheral blood. CDR3 bases: TGCAGCGCGGAGGGGGTGGACTACGAGCAGTACTTC. Translation: CSAEGVDYEQYF.